The 14 T cell receptor beta chains below all came from one sample that was sequenced in a study of cytomegalovirus exposure and HLA in healthy donors. Primers for the PCR totalled 60 Vbeta and 13 Jbeta. Clones were read by immunoSEQ multiplex PCR, and TCRdb kept only the in-frame ones, dropping some. The sample shows some 95,000 clones, 69% of them seen only once. Input material: PBMCs. The receptors were gathered from a female donor in good health and CMV-seronegative.

V usage is TRBV15 and J usage is TRBJ2-2, with a tentative D call TRBD1 (6 bases). The germline V gene encodes CDR1 LNHNV and CDR2 YYDKDF (reference sequence). There are 14 residues in the CDR3. V was cut by 8 bases and J by 1 base, with 11 bases left in between. The CDR3 nucleotides read TGTGCCACCGGAACAGGGAAGAACACCGGGGAGCTGTTTTTT. As protein: CATGTGKNTGELFF.

This clone showed up just once. This sequence joins TRBV19 and TRBJ1-2, with D unresolved. Germline V gives CDR1 LNHDA, CDR2 SQIVND (reference sequence). The length of the CDR3 is 14 residues. Trimming stripped 3 bases from V and 0 bases from J, with 8 bases between. CDR3 sequence reads: CASSIKETNYGYTF. CDR3 coding DNA: TGTGCCAGTAGTATCAAGGAGACTAACTATGGCTACACCTTC. Complete variable domain (other parts from reference TRBV19 and TRBJ1-2): DGGITQSPKYLFRKEGQNVTLSCEQNLNHDAMYWYRQDPGQGLRLIYYSQIVNDFQKGDIAEGYSVSREKKESFPLTVTSAQKNPTAFYLCASSIKETNYGYTFGSGTRLTVV.

V gene TRBV15 combines with J gene TRBJ2-3; the match to TRBD2 covers 10 bases. V lost 2 bases to trimming and J lost 3 bases; unmatched junction nucleotides: 8. Germline CDR1 and CDR2: LNHNV and YYDKDF (reference sequence). The CDR3 spans 17 residues. As DNA, the CDR3 is TGTGCCACCAGCAGATCTAGTAGCGGGAGGTGGACAGATACGCAGTATTTT. It is translated as CATSRSSSGRWTDTQYF.

The chain joins TRBV7-9 to TRBJ2-3; 9 positions match TRBD2. Germline loops: CDR1 SEHNR, CDR2 FQNEAQ (reference sequence). Trimming at V came to 1 base and at J to 6 bases, leaving 5 bases not matched to a gene. This CDR3 has 15 residues. The CDR3 DNA reads TGTGCCAGCAGCTTAGATGGCGGGGGGGTTGATACGCAGTATTTT. Protein product: CASSLDGGGVDTQYF.

In this sample, this clone turned up a few times. V and J are TRBV5-1 and TRBJ1-1; perhaps TRBD1 as D (6 bases). Germline values: CDR1 SGHRS, CDR2 YFSETQ. The CDR3 contains 15 residues. V gave up 3 bases and J gave up 0 bases, with 12 bases separating them. The CDR3 here is CASSSGAGVNTEAFF. CDR3 nucleotides: TGCGCCAGCAGCTCGGGCGCAGGGGTGAACACTGAAGCTTTCTTT.

This clone has only one observation. The genes are TRBV28 and TRBJ2-5; a possible D gene is TRBD1 (6 bases). The V gene lost 2 bases and the J gene lost 3 bases, with 10 bases spanning the gap. The CDR3 is made up of 14 amino acids. CDR1 is MDHEN, CDR2 SYDVKM, per germline. The CDR3 loop is CASSLRGIEETQYF. CDR3 DNA sequence: TGTGCCAGCAGTTTAAGGGGGATAGAAGAGACCCAGTACTTC.

As DNA, the CDR3 is TGTGCCACCCAACCGACCTACAGGGTACGGGAGACCCAGTACTTC. Its translation is CATQPTYRVRETQYF. The chain joins TRBV28 to TRBJ2-5, with TRBD1 as a possible D gene (6 bases). The V gene's germline CDR1 is MDHEN and CDR2 SYDVKM. The CDR3 runs to 15 residues. Trimming took off 10 bases at V and 5 bases at J, with 23 bases between the two ends.

This chain uses TRBV5-6 with TRBJ2-7, with D uncertain. Germline V CDR1 and CDR2: SGHDT, YYEEEE. The CDR3 has 13 residues. V lost 4 bases to trimming and J lost 3 bases, with 11 bases between them. The CDR3 here is CASSRGRIYEQYF. Here the CDR3 DNA reads TGTGCCAGCAGCCGCGGAAGAATCTACGAGCAGTACTTC.

The chain is built from TRBV7-9 and TRBJ1-5, with D uncertain. The CDR3 is 15 residues long. V was cut by 1 base and J by 3 bases, with 10 bases left in between. The germline gives CDR1 SEHNR, CDR2 FQNEAQ (reference sequence). CDR3 bases: TGTGCCAGCAGCTTAGGGCCTACAGTCAATCAGCCCCAGCATTTT. Translating it yields CASSLGPTVNQPQHF.

The V and J genes are TRBV7-9 and TRBJ2-1, with 7 positions matching TRBD1. Per the germline V gene, CDR1 is SEHNR and CDR2 is FQNEAQ (reference sequence). J was trimmed by 6 bases and V by 5 bases; bases with no gene match: 10. The CDR3 contains 15 residues. The CDR3 region is CASSPPGQRGNEQFF. The CDR3 DNA sequence: TGTGCCAGCAGCCCGCCGGGACAGAGGGGCAATGAGCAGTTCTTC.

The chain carries TRBV29-1 and TRBJ2-1; a weak D match, TRBD2 (6 bases). The CDR3 is 16 residues long. V dropped 3 bases and J dropped 0 bases, with 15 bases sitting between them. Germline values: CDR1 SQVTM, CDR2 ANQGSEA. DNA for the CDR3: TGCAGCGTTGATCGACGGGGAGGCCCCTCCTACAATGAGCAGTTCTTC. Amino acids: CSVDRRGGPSYNEQFF.

CDR3 DNA: TGCAGCGTTGAAGATCCAGCGGGAGGGCCGCGTGAGCAGTTCTTC. It yields the protein CSVEDPAGGPREQFF. The rearrangement uses TRBV29-1 and TRBJ2-1; 10 bases are shared with TRBD2. The CDR3 has 15 residues. J lost 9 bases, V lost 0 bases, and 8 bases had no gene match. Germline CDR1 reads SQVTM; CDR2 reads ANQGSEA.

The genes are TRBV7-9 and TRBJ2-1, with D possibly being TRBD2 (5 bases). Germline V gives CDR1 SEHNR, CDR2 FQNEAQ (reference sequence). The CDR3 runs to 16 residues. Between the trimmed V and J ends, which lost 6 bases and 2 bases, there was a span of 17 bases. DNA for the CDR3: TGTGCCAGCAGTGCAGTCCGGGGTGAGACCTACAATGAGCAGTTCTTC. This translates into CASSAVRGETYNEQFF.

The chain has TRBV6-6 and TRBJ2-3; D is uncertain. V lost 6 bases to trimming and J lost 2 bases, with 6 bases between them. There are 12 residues in the CDR3. Germline CDR1 reads MNHNY; CDR2 reads SVGAGI (reference sequence). CDR3 residues: CASSGTTDTQYF. The CDR3 nucleotides read TGTGCCAGCAGCGGTACCACAGATACGCAGTATTTT.